The 30 T cell receptor beta chains below all came from one sample that was sequenced in a study of radiotherapy plus CTLA-4 blockade in lung cancer. Profiling relied on immunoSEQ multiplex PCR, and the TCRdb table lists in-frame clones only, not all of them. The sample lists tens of thousands of clones, less than 75% occurring once. The material was peripheral blood, obtained from a patient treated with radiotherapy plus ipilimumab. Receptors originate from a human donor with non-small cell lung cancer whose response to radiotherapy plus ipilimumab could not be evaluated.

The chain employs TRBV28 and TRBJ1-4; weak D call: TRBD1 (5 bases). CDR1 is MDHEN, CDR2 SYDVKM, per germline. Trimming removed 7 bases at V and 4 bases at J, with 16 bases between. This CDR3 is built from 15 residues. CDR3 in DNA: TGTGCCAGCAAAGCCACCGGGGGTAGTAATGAAAAACTGTTTTTT. Translated: CASKATGGSNEKLFF.

This chain links TRBV28 with TRBJ1-1; the match to TRBD1 covers 8 bases. Per the germline V gene, CDR1 is MDHEN and CDR2 is SYDVKM. The V segment lost 8 bases and the J segment 1 base; nucleotides outside the gene matches: 9. The CDR3 length is 15 residues. CDR3 in DNA: TGTGCCAGCGCGGACAACAGGGGGTGGAACACTGAAGCTTTCTTT. Encoded protein: CASADNRGWNTEAFF.

The gene calls are TRBV7-9 and TRBJ2-2; D is possibly TRBD2 (5 bases). V shed 5 bases and J shed 5 bases, with 21 bases lying between them. CDR3 length: 17 amino acids. The V gene's germline CDR1 is SEHNR and CDR2 FQNEAQ (reference sequence). The DNA of the CDR3 is TGTGCCAGCAGCCCGGACTCTACGATAGAACGGACCGGGGAGCTGTTTTTT. Translation gives CASSPDSTIERTGELFF.

The chain employs TRBV7-2 and TRBJ2-7, with D possibly matching TRBD2 (5 bases). The V end lost 1 base, the J end lost 2 bases, and 12 bases lay between the germline ends. CDR3 size: 15 residues. CDR1 SGHTA and CDR2 FQGNSA come from the germline V gene. The CDR3 DNA reads as TGTGCCAGCAGCTTAGGGAGTAGTAGCGCCTACGAGCAGTACTTC. Translation: CASSLGSSSAYEQYF.

The sample holds one count of this clone. J is TRBJ1-1 and V is TRBV20-1; D uncertain. This CDR3 has 11 residues. CDR1 and CDR2 from the germline V gene are DFQATT and SNEGSKA (reference sequence). V dropped 5 bases and J dropped 0 bases, with 4 bases sitting between them. CDR3 protein: CSASLNTEAFF. CDR3 nucleotides: TGCAGTGCTTCGTTGAACACTGAAGCTTTCTTT.

Details on this clone: The sample carries other DNA sequences with the same CDR3. The V call is TRBV27, the J call TRBJ2-7, with a tentative D call TRBD1 (6 bases). CDR3 length: 14 amino acids. Germline V gives CDR1 MNHEY, CDR2 SMNVEV (reference sequence). V was pared by 3 bases and J by 2 bases, with 11 bases between. The CDR3, as DNA: TGTGCCAGCAGTTTGGACAGAGGTCCCTACGAGCAGTACTTC. Protein product: CASSLDRGPYEQYF.

The chain employs TRBV7-9 and TRBJ2-1, with a possible D match to TRBD2 (6 bases). Per the germline V gene, CDR1 is SEHNR and CDR2 is FQNEAQ (reference sequence). The CDR3 loop spans 14 amino acids. V was trimmed by 4 bases and J by 6 bases, leaving 13 bases between them. Here the CDR3 reads CASSSRRESNEQFF. Here the CDR3 DNA reads TGTGCCAGCAGCTCCCGGAGGGAGAGCAATGAGCAGTTCTTC.

The rearrangement links TRBV7-2 to TRBJ2-7; 14 nucleotides agree with TRBD2. Germline V gene sequence: CDR1 SGHTA, CDR2 FQGNSA. V shed 0 bases and J 7 bases; nucleotides not matched to a gene: 5. This CDR3 has 16 residues. DNA of the CDR3: TGTGCCAGCAGCTTAGCGACTAGCGGGAGGGTGAAAGAGCAGTACTTC. It is translated as CASSLATSGRVKEQYF.

The chain couples TRBV6-5 to TRBJ2-7; a possible D gene is TRBD2 (5 bases). V was cut by 8 bases and J by 0 bases, with 8 bases left in between. The CDR3 loop spans 12 amino acids. Per the germline V gene, CDR1 is MNHEY and CDR2 is SVGAGI. The CDR3, as DNA: TGTGCCAGCGAGGGTACCTCCTACGAGCAGTACTTC. Its protein product is CASEGTSYEQYF.

In the case of this clone: Additional DNA sequences in this sample encode the identical CDR3. The V call is TRBV9, the J call TRBJ1-6; 8 bases are a match to TRBD1. Per the germline V gene, CDR1 is SGDLS and CDR2 is YYNGEE. The CDR3 has 19 residues. J was trimmed by 6 bases and V by 5 bases; bases with no gene match: 19. In DNA, the CDR3 is TGTGCCAGCAGGGAAACCGAGCAGGGGGCATCTCCTCGTAATTCACCCCTCCACTTT. This translates into CASRETEQGASPRNSPLHF.

The chain carries TRBV6-1 and TRBJ2-5; 8 nucleotides match TRBD1. The J call may be wrong; the DNA end is better matched by TRBJ2-7. The CDR3 is 14 amino acids. The germline CDR1 and CDR2 sequences are MNHNS and SASEGT. The CDR3: CASSERTGSYEQYF. As DNA, the CDR3 is TGTGCCAGCAGTGAACGGACAGGGTCCTACGAGCAGTACTTC.

This chain links TRBV29-1 with TRBJ2-3; 10 nucleotides agree with TRBD2. The V gene end was trimmed by 1 base and the J gene end by 5 bases; junction bases not matched to a gene: 12. Germline loops: CDR1 SQVTM, CDR2 ANQGSEA. This CDR3 spans 17 amino acids. CDR3 sequence reads: CSVEVGLAGARVDTQYF. The CDR3 coding sequence is TGCAGCGTTGAAGTAGGTCTAGCGGGGGCGAGGGTAGATACGCAGTATTTT.

V and J are TRBV2 and TRBJ2-3; TRBD1 matches 7 bases. From germline, CDR1 is SNHLY and CDR2 FYNNEI. The V segment lost 8 bases and the J segment 2 bases; nucleotides outside the gene matches: 10. CDR3 length: 15 amino acids. This chain's CDR3 is CASLITGQHTDTQYF. CDR3 bases: TGTGCCAGCTTAATTACGGGACAGCACACAGATACGCAGTATTTT.

This chain joins TRBV7-8 and TRBJ2-5; possibly TRBD1 for D (5 bases). Trimming cost V 1 base and J 3 bases, with 18 bases left between them. CDR1 and CDR2 from the germline V gene are SGHVS and FQNEAQ. CDR3 length: 17 amino acids. This CDR3 is CASSLVAGRSPKETQYF. The CDR3 DNA reads as TGTGCCAGCAGCTTAGTAGCAGGGCGGTCACCTAAAGAGACCCAGTACTTC.

This chain links TRBV7-2 with TRBJ2-1; TRBD2 matches at 9 bases. CDR1 is SGHTA and CDR2 is FQGNSA in the germline V gene. This CDR3 is 14 amino acids long. V was pared by 5 bases and J by 8 bases, with 7 bases of the junction left unmatched. The CDR3 nucleotides are TGTGCCAGCAGCCTCGGGACTAGCATCGATGAGCAGTTCTTC. Translation: CASSLGTSIDEQFF.

The gene calls are TRBV5-4 and TRBJ2-5; TRBD1 matches at 11 bases. CDR1 is SGHNT and CDR2 is YYREEE in the germline V gene (reference sequence). The length of the CDR3 is 16 residues. V lost 3 bases to trimming and J lost 3 bases; unmatched junction nucleotides: 7. This CDR3 is CASSWGQGEREETQYF. In DNA form, the CDR3 reads TGTGCCAGCAGCTGGGGACAGGGGGAAAGAGAAGAGACCCAGTACTTC.

This chain joins TRBV6-1 and TRBJ1-2; tentatively, D is TRBD1 (5 bases). Germline V CDR1 and CDR2: MNHNS, SASEGT. The V end was cut by 5 bases, the J end by 11 bases, with 21 bases between. CDR3 length equals 14 residues. The DNA for the CDR3 is TGTGCCAGCAGTCCACCGGGGGGGGGAAGGAGTTACACCTTC. It is translated as CASSPPGGGRSYTF.

The table lists this clone with a count of one. The J gene is TRBJ2-5, the V gene TRBV7-6; TRBD1 agrees at 7 bases. Trimming took 4 bases from V and 6 from J; bases not matched to a gene: 5. Germline CDR1 SGHVS, CDR2 FNYEAQ. The CDR3 is made up of 13 amino acids. The CDR3, as DNA: TGTGCCAGCAGCTCTGGACAGGACCAGACCCAGTACTTC. Encoded protein: CASSSGQDQTQYF. The full variable domain, its missing parts supplied by reference TRBV7-6 and TRBJ2-5, is GAGVSQSPRYKVTKRGQDVALRCDPISGHVSLYWYRQALGQGPEFLTYFNYEAQQDKSGLPNDRFSAERPEGSISTLTIQRTEQRDSAMYRCASSSGQDQTQYFGPGTRLLVL.

This chain links TRBV4-1 with TRBJ1-2, with D perhaps TRBD1 (6 bases). Germline-derived CDR1 and CDR2 are MGHRA and YSYEKL. This CDR3 has 15 residues. V lost 1 base to trimming and J lost 1 base, with 10 bases between them. This CDR3 reads CASSQAGTLNYGYTF. DNA of the CDR3: TGCGCCAGCAGCCAAGCCGGGACACTTAACTATGGCTACACCTTC.

The rearrangement uses TRBV6-5 and TRBJ2-3, with 8 positions matching TRBD2. CDR1 is MNHEY, CDR2 SVGAGI, per germline. With 5 bases clipped from V and 14 bases from J, the junction kept 6 bases outside the gene matches. The CDR3 extends over 11 amino acids. The CDR3 sequence: CASSTGTSGYF. As DNA, the CDR3 is TGTGCCAGCAGTACTGGGACTAGTGGGTATTTT.

The chain joins TRBV14 to TRBJ2-7; 9 bases map to TRBD1. The germline V gene encodes CDR1 SGHDN and CDR2 FVKESK. The length of the CDR3 is 17 residues. With 1 base clipped from V and 3 bases from J, the junction kept 10 bases outside the gene matches. This chain's CDR3 is CASSQGPRTGAYYEQYF. CDR3 DNA: TGTGCCAGCAGCCAAGGCCCAAGGACAGGGGCCTACTACGAGCAGTACTTC.

This chain joins TRBV19 and TRBJ1-5, with D possibly TRBD1 on 5 matching bases. V was pared by 3 bases and J by 0 bases, with 9 bases between. Germline CDR1 is LNHDA and CDR2 is SQIVND (reference sequence). There are 15 residues in the CDR3. DNA of the CDR3: TGTGCCAGTAGTATGACAGCCTATAGCAATCAGCCCCAGCATTTT. Translation: CASSMTAYSNQPQHF.

CDR3 DNA sequence: TGTGCCTGGAGTGTAGGGGGCCAAGAGACCCAGTACTTC. Its translation: CAWSVGGQETQYF. The genes are TRBV30 and TRBJ2-5; perhaps TRBD1 as D (6 bases). The length of the CDR3 is 13 residues. Trimming took off 0 bases at V and 1 base at J, with 6 bases between the two ends. Germline V gene sequence: CDR1 GTSNPN, CDR2 SVGIG (reference sequence).

J is TRBJ1-5 and V is TRBV10-3; no clear D gene. The CDR3 totals 16 residues. Germline loops: CDR1 ENHRY, CDR2 SYGVKD. V was shortened by 4 bases and J by 4 bases, with 17 bases between the two germline ends. The CDR3 loop reads CAISARINNRNQPQHF. CDR3 in DNA: TGTGCCATCAGTGCCCGCATAAATAACAGAAATCAGCCCCAGCATTTT.

The CDR3 nucleotides read TGTGCCAGCAGCTTGTCGGGACAAACAGCTAACTATGGCTACACCTTC. Translation gives CASSLSGQTANYGYTF. V gene TRBV5-5 combines with J gene TRBJ1-2, with TRBD1 as a possible D gene (6 bases). The CDR3 consists of 16 residues. V was cut by 1 base and J by 0 bases, with 13 bases left in between. CDR1 is SGHKS and CDR2 is YYEKEE in the germline V gene (reference sequence).

The rearrangement joins TRBV14 to TRBJ2-7, with 8 bases matching TRBD2. With V trimmed by 1 base and J by 3 bases, 11 bases remained unmatched. CDR3 length: 17 residues. Germline V gene lookup returns CDR1 SGHDN and CDR2 FVKESK. The CDR3: CASSQVMEAGGCYEQYF. Written as DNA, the CDR3 is TGTGCCAGCAGCCAAGTTATGGAGGCGGGAGGCTGCTACGAGCAGTACTTC.

The rearrangement links TRBV7-2 to TRBJ1-1; D is unclear. From germline, CDR1 is SGHTA and CDR2 FQGNSA. Trimming took off 1 base at V and 5 bases at J, with 14 bases between the two ends. This CDR3 contains 15 residues. CDR3 sequence (DNA): TGTGCCAGCAGCTTAGGTCGCCAACCGGGGACTGAAGCTTTCTTT. Translating gives CASSLGRQPGTEAFF.

This clone was counted between two and nine times. The V gene is TRBV4-2, the J gene TRBJ2-2; 7 nucleotides align to TRBD2. The germline V gene has CDR1 LGHNA and CDR2 YNFKEQ. V shed 0 bases, J shed 1 base, and the junction held 2 bases outside the gene matches. The CDR3 covers 16 residues. The CDR3 region is CASSQDAGVNTGELFF. CDR3 in DNA: TGTGCCAGCAGCCAAGATGCGGGAGTGAACACCGGGGAGCTGTTTTTT.

The V call is TRBV7-9, the J call TRBJ1-6, with TRBD1 identical over 9 bases. This CDR3 comprises 15 residues. The germline gives CDR1 SEHNR, CDR2 FQNEAQ (reference sequence). The V and J ends lost 2 bases and 8 bases, in that order; junction bases with no gene match: 4. In DNA, the CDR3 is TGTGCCAGCAGCTTAAGACAGGGGGATCATTCACCCCTCCACTTT. This translates into CASSLRQGDHSPLHF.

The chain joins TRBV28 to TRBJ1-3, with TRBD1 as a possible D gene (5 bases). The CDR3 is made up of 14 amino acids. V lost 5 bases to trimming and J lost 0 bases, with 8 bases between them. Germline V lookup: CDR1 MDHEN, CDR2 SYDVKM. CDR3 residues: CASSIDSSGNTIYF. CDR3 bases: TGTGCCAGCAGTATAGACAGCTCTGGAAACACCATATATTTT.